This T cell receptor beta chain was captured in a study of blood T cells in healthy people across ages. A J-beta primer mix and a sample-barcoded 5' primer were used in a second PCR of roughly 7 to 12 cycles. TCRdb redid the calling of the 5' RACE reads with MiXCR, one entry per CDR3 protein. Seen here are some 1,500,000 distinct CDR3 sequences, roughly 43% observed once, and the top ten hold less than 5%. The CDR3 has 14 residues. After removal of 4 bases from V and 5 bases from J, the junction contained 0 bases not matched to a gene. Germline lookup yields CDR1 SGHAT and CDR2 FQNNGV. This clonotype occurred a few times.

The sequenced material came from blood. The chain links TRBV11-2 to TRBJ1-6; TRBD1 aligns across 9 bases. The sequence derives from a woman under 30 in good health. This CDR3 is CASSWDRDNSPLHF. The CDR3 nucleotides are TGTGCCAGCAGCTGGGACAGGGATAATTCACCCCTCCACTTT.